The rows below give T cell receptor beta chains drawn from one sample of a study of cytomegalovirus exposure and HLA in healthy donors. Profiling relied on immunoSEQ multiplex PCR, and the TCRdb table lists in-frame clones only, not all of them. In the table there are about 130,000 clones, 70% to 90% of which are singletons. The sequenced material came from PBMCs. The receptors were sampled from a woman in her 40s in good health and CMV-seropositive. CDR3s include the opening cysteine and the closing phenylalanine or tryptophan. D genes are given only for firm matches. Rows may omit the clone size; those that give it use once, few, many or a size class.

d_gene,abundance,v_gene,j_gene,CDR3aa,CDR3nt
TRBD1,few,TRBV30,TRBJ1-5,CAWSGGQGNQPQHF,TGTGCCTGGAGTGGGGGACAGGGGAATCAGCCCCAGCATTTT
TRBD2,NA,TRBV6-5,TRBJ2-1,CASTGLAGNNEQFF,TGTGCCAGCACCGGACTAGCGGGAAACAATGAGCAGTTCTTC
NA,NA,TRBV5-1,TRBJ2-3,CASSLGQGGSTDTQYF,TGCGCCAGCAGCTTGGGGCAGGGTGGTAGCACAGATACGCAGTATTTT
TRBD1,NA,TRBV7-8,TRBJ1-5,CASSLEGQASNQPQHF,TGTGCCAGCAGCTTGGAGGGACAGGCTAGCAATCAGCCCCAGCATTTT
NA,few,TRBV5-4,TRBJ1-1,CASSPSGAEAFF,TGTGCCAGCAGCCCTAGCGGGGCTGAAGCTTTCTTT
NA,NA,TRBV29-1,TRBJ2-2,CSVERGSGDTGELFF,TGCAGCGTTGAGAGGGGGTCAGGAGACACCGGGGAGCTGTTTTTT
TRBD2,once,TRBV7-6,TRBJ2-7,CASSLGTSGDYEQYF,TGTGCCAGCAGCTTAGGGACTAGCGGGGATTACGAGCAGTACTTC
NA,once,TRBV5-1,TRBJ2-6,CASSQGNGANVLTF,TGCGCCAGCTCGCAGGGGAACGGGGCCAACGTCCTGACTTTC
TRBD2,NA,TRBV9,TRBJ2-3,CASSASGFTDTQYF,TGTGCCAGCAGCGCTAGCGGATTCACAGATACGCAGTATTTT
TRBD1,NA,TRBV7-6,TRBJ2-7,CASSLGQNSYEQYF,TGTGCCAGCAGCTTGGGACAGAACTCCTACGAGCAGTACTTC
TRBD1,NA,TRBV5-6,TRBJ2-3,CASSPDRGGTDTQYF,TGTGCCAGCAGCCCGGACAGGGGCGGCACAGATACGCAGTATTTT
NA,NA,TRBV25-1,TRBJ1-2,CASSVLGIYGYTF,TGTGCCAGCAGTGTACTAGGGATCTATGGCTACACCTTC
NA,NA,TRBV7-9,TRBJ1-5,CASTLGAVSNQPQHF,TGTGCCAGCACCCTGGGGGCGGTAAGCAATCAGCCCCAGCATTTT
NA,NA,TRBV13,TRBJ1-1,CASSLGRWANTEAFF,TGTGCCAGCAGCTTAGGGCGCTGGGCGAACACTGAAGCTTTCTTT
TRBD1,NA,TRBV6-6,TRBJ1-5,CASSSLRQGGQPQHF,TGTGCCAGCAGTTCCCTACGACAGGGGGGTCAGCCCCAGCATTTT
NA,NA,TRBV19,TRBJ2-1,CASSAVLSSYNEQFF,TGTGCCAGTAGTGCCGTCCTGAGCTCCTACAATGAGCAGTTCTTC
TRBD1,NA,TRBV25-1,TRBJ1-4,CASSAEGAGEKLFF,TGTGCCAGCAGTGCAGAGGGGGCTGGTGAAAAACTGTTTTTT
TRBD1,NA,TRBV5-6,TRBJ1-1,CASISPRQGNTEAFF,TGTGCCAGCATCTCCCCAAGACAGGGCAACACTGAAGCTTTCTTT
NA,NA,TRBV28,TRBJ1-1,CASSSHRYTEAFF,TGTGCCAGCAGTTCCCACAGATACACTGAAGCTTTCTTT
NA,once,TRBV11-1,TRBJ2-7,CASSFSRGSRDEQYF,TGTGCCAGCAGCTTTAGTAGAGGGTCGCGCGACGAGCAGTACTTC
NA,NA,TRBV19,TRBJ1-5,CASSIAQNQPQHF,TGTGCCAGTAGTATAGCCCAGAATCAGCCCCAGCATTTT
TRBD1,NA,TRBV30,TRBJ1-2,CAWSYGGQGSYGYTF,TGTGCCTGGAGCTACGGGGGACAGGGGAGCTATGGCTACACCTTC
NA,NA,TRBV30,TRBJ2-4,CAWSVIYLTKNIQYF,TGTGCCTGGAGTGTAATATATTTAACCAAAAACATTCAGTACTTC
TRBD1,NA,TRBV7-9,TRBJ2-7,CASSLGGQVYEQYF,TGTGCCAGCAGCTTAGGAGGACAGGTCTACGAGCAGTACTTC